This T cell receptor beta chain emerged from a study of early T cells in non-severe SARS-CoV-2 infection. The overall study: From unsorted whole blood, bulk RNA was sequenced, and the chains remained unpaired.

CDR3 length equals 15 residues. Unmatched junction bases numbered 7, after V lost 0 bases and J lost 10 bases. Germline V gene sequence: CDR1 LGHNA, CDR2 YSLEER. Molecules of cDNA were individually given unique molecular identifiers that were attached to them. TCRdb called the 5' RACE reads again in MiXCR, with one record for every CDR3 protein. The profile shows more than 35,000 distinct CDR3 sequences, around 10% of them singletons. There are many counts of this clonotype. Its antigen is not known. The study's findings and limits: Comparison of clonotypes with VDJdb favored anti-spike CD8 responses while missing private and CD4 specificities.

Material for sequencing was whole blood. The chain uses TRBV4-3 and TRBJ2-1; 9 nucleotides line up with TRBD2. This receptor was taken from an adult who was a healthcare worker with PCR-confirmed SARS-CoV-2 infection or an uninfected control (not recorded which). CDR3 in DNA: TGCGCCAGCAGCCAAGAATTGGCGGGAGGGGGGGAGCAGTTCTTC. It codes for CASSQELAGGGEQFF.